This passage covers 7 T cell receptor beta chains from one sample sequenced in a study of CD8+ T cells in alopecia areata. Treatment of the sample: oral pan-JAK inhibitor, 5-10 mg twice daily. Once RNA had been extracted, it was reverse transcribed into cDNA to act as the sequencing template. The repertoire was sequenced with immunoSEQ multiplex PCR; TCRdb's copy has only in-frame clones and lacks some. Of some 200,000 clones in the sample, less than 75% were seen once. Sample: CD4+ T cells sorted from blood, taken at week 4, from a patient treated with tofacitinib. These receptors were collected from a human donor with alopecia areata.

In this sample, this clone turned up a few times. The CDR3 reads CASSDGTRFTGELFF. DNA for the CDR3: TGTGCCAGCAGTGACGGGACAAGATTCACCGGGGAGCTGTTTTTT. This sequence joins TRBV2 and TRBJ2-2; possibly TRBD1 for D (6 bases). CDR3 length: 15 amino acids. The germline V gene has CDR1 SNHLY and CDR2 FYNNEI. The V and J ends lost 3 bases and 4 bases respectively, with 12 bases between them.

This chain joins TRBV6-6 and TRBJ1-1; possibly TRBD1 for D (6 bases). CDR1 is MNHNY, CDR2 SVGAGI, per germline (reference sequence). This CDR3 is 15 amino acids long. Between the trimmed V and J ends, which lost 6 bases and 1 base, there was a span of 15 bases. For the CDR3, the DNA is TGTGCCAGCAGGCCCCACAGGGAAACGAACACTGAAGCTTTCTTT. Amino acids: CASRPHRETNTEAFF.

CDR3 amino acids: CSVDKGVDTEAFF. As DNA, the CDR3 is TGCAGCGTTGATAAGGGGGTTGACACTGAAGCTTTCTTT. This chain connects TRBV29-1 to TRBJ1-1, with D possibly being TRBD1 (6 bases). The CDR3 contains 13 residues. The germline V and J ends were trimmed by 3 bases and 3 bases, with 11 bases remaining between them. Germline CDR1 and CDR2: SQVTM and ANQGSEA.

The chain links TRBV11-2 to TRBJ2-3; possible D gene TRBD1, 6 bases. The CDR3 has 15 residues. The germline V gene has CDR1 SGHAT and CDR2 FQNNGV. V was cut by 5 bases and J by 4 bases, with 16 bases left in between. The CDR3 loop is CASSPQGMGADTQYF. DNA of the CDR3: TGTGCCAGCAGCCCTCAGGGGATGGGGGCAGATACGCAGTATTTT.

The CDR3 loop reads CASSKGQGNYGYTF. CDR3 DNA sequence: TGTGCCAGCAGCAAGGGACAGGGGAACTATGGCTACACCTTC. The chain uses TRBV5-4 and TRBJ1-2; 10 nucleotides match TRBD1. With V trimmed by 4 bases and J by 2 bases, 2 bases remained unmatched. This CDR3 spans 14 amino acids. Germline V gene lookup returns CDR1 SGHNT and CDR2 YYREEE (reference sequence).

The gene calls are TRBV30 and TRBJ2-2; D call uncertain. The V gene's germline CDR1 is GTSNPN and CDR2 SVGIG (reference sequence). The CDR3 spans 14 residues. Trimming took 5 bases from V and 5 from J, leaving 15 bases between them. The CDR3 is CAWSNLGVTGELFF. For the CDR3, the DNA is TGTGCCTGGTCCAACCTTGGGGTAACCGGGGAGCTGTTTTTT.

At least ten counts were recorded for this clone. V usage is TRBV7-2 and J usage is TRBJ2-1, with D possibly called TRBD1 or TRBD2 (5 bases each). The CDR3 covers 13 residues. From germline, CDR1 is SGHTA and CDR2 FQGNSA. With 5 bases removed from V and 9 bases from J, the gap between germline ends came to 14 bases. CDR3: CASSPRGVGEQFF. Here the CDR3 DNA reads TGTGCCAGCAGCCCACGGGGCGTTGGTGAGCAGTTCTTC.